A single count supports the clone carrying this TCR beta chain. The sample comes from a study of blood T cell repertoires in COVID-19. Study summary: Samples of COVID-19 (acute and convalescent) were obtained from the United States, Italy and Spain.

CDR1 and CDR2 from the germline V gene are SGHRS and YFSETQ. V trimming: 4 bases; J trimming: 0 bases; junction bases outside the gene matches: 7. CDR3 length: 17 residues. Original processing methods: Reference gene primer amplification in the assay estimated nucleated cell counts. Assay: immunoSEQ multiplex PCR; the TCRdb copy retains only in-frame clones and omits some. V, J and clone size were drawn from that table, and D and trimming were deduced from the DNA. Here the sample spans 200,000 to 250,000 clones, approximately 78% being singletons. During active infection, Seattle patients enrolled and were then monitored through disease.

The receptor's source is a woman aged 70-85 years with COVID-19, enrolled during active disease. The sequencing input was peripheral blood. The J gene is TRBJ2-1, the V gene TRBV5-1; 10 positions match TRBD2. The CDR3 nucleotides read TGCGCCAGCAGCCCGACTAGCGGGCCGAGCTCCTACAATGAGCAGTTCTTC. Protein: CASSPTSGPSSYNEQFF.